A single sample is the source of the 28 T cell receptor beta chains below, sequenced in a study of post-analysis software for immune sequencing data. The TCR beta cDNA libraries contained unique molecular identifiers. TCRdb passed the PCR reads through MiXCR, listing each CDR3 protein once. This sample has about 460,000 distinct CDR3 sequences, with roughly 45% found just once. Antigens of these TCRs are unknown. Study-level points and caveats: Among five TRBV segments more frequent in patients than controls were TRBV5-6, TRBV5-1 and TRBV20-1.

What was sequenced was blood. The receptor source for this set is a girl aged 10-17 years with multiple sclerosis.

Concerning this clonotype itself: The CDR3 does not close with the conserved phenylalanine or tryptophan, likely indicating a read error. The chain couples TRBV4-1 to TRBJ1-4; D is ambiguous. Trimming removed 4 bases at V and 8 bases at J, with 17 bases between. Germline lookup yields CDR1 MGHRA and CDR2 YSYEKL. The CDR3 covers 15 residues. DNA of the CDR3: TGCGCCAGCAGCCTCGATAGGAGTGCGGACGAAAAACTGTTTATT. The encoded protein is CASSLDRSADEKLFI.

This clonotype has a count of ten or more. This chain connects TRBV12-3 or TRBV12-4 to TRBJ2-7; D uncertain. The CDR3 is 11 amino acids. The ends were cut back, 0 bases at V and 5 bases at J, with 2 bases in the middle. CDR3 DNA: TGTGCCAGCAGTTTAGCACACGAGCAGTACTTC. Residues: CASSLAHEQYF.

This clonotype was seen a single time. J is TRBJ2-1 and V is TRBV6-4, with TRBD2 identical over 7 bases. This CDR3 has 13 residues. Trimming cost V 6 bases and J 12 bases; bases outside gene matches: 11. Germline CDR1 reads MRHNA; CDR2 reads SNTAGT. This CDR3 reads CASSASLAVGQFF. The DNA of the CDR3 is TGTGCCAGCAGCGCCTCGCTAGCGGTTGGGCAGTTCTTC.

The chain employs TRBV5-1 and TRBJ2-1; maybe TRBD2 (5 bases). The ends were cut back, 0 bases at V and 8 bases at J, with 15 bases in the middle. This CDR3 has 15 amino acids. Germline values: CDR1 SGHRS, CDR2 YFSETQ. CDR3 protein: CASSLAREGSDEQFF. The DNA for the CDR3 is TGCGCCAGCAGCTTGGCGAGAGAGGGATCCGATGAGCAGTTCTTC.

This clonotype was observed a handful of times. CDR3 residues: CASSVARGPGANVLTF. The DNA for the CDR3 is TGTGCCAGCAGCGTAGCTAGGGGTCCCGGGGCCAACGTCCTGACTTTC. The chain links TRBV9 to TRBJ2-6, with D maybe TRBD1 (5 bases). Germline V CDR1 and CDR2: SGDLS, YYNGEE. The germline V and J ends were trimmed by 0 bases and 4 bases, with 11 bases remaining between them. This CDR3 is built from 16 residues.

V gene TRBV20-1 combines with J gene TRBJ1-2; no reliable D call. Germline V CDR1 and CDR2: DFQATT, SNEGSKA (reference sequence). This CDR3 is built from 15 residues. V lost 0 bases and J lost 0, with 11 bases in between. The DNA for the CDR3 is TGCAGTGCTAGAGACTCCCGAAGAGCTAACTATGGCTACACCTTC. This translates into CSARDSRRANYGYTF.

Worth noting for this clonotype: Sequence at one end of the junction differs from germline and may be a read error. V gene TRBV4-1 combines with J gene TRBJ2-6; TRBD1 agrees at 8 bases. CDR1 and CDR2 (germline): MGHRA, YSYEKL. The CDR3 has 18 amino acids. CDR3 sequence: CASSQVPGQVSGANVPTF. The CDR3, as DNA: TGCGCCAGCAGCCAAGTCCCGGGACAGGTGTCTGGGGCCAACGTCCCGACTTTC.

V gene TRBV3-1 combines with J gene TRBJ2-7; unclear D gene. The J call is doubtful: the DNA matches TRBJ2-5 better. Germline assignment: CDR1 LGHDT and CDR2 YNNKEL (reference sequence). The CDR3 loop spans 15 amino acids. CDR3 in amino acids: CASSQVISLGETQYF. DNA of the CDR3: TGTGCCAGCAGCCAAGTGATTAGCCTGGGAGAGACCCAGTACTTC.

This clonotype was seen more than once but under ten times. This chain joins TRBV12-3 or TRBV12-4 and TRBJ2-5; 9 bases align to TRBD2. The CDR3 spans 15 residues. V lost 5 bases and J lost 11; bases outside the gene matches: 15. The CDR3, as DNA: TGTGCCAGCAGTCTACGGGCGGGAGGGTACAATGAGCAGTACTTC. Its translation is CASSLRAGGYNEQYF.

As concerns this clonotype: A read error may produce the germline difference seen at one junction end. The chain employs TRBV5-1 and TRBJ2-5, with 8 nucleotides matching TRBD1. Germline V gives CDR1 SGHRS, CDR2 YFSETQ. This CDR3 is 16 amino acids long. Here the CDR3 reads CASSLGRGQGGEIQYF. The CDR3 DNA reads TGCGCCAGCAGCTTGGGCCGTGGACAGGGCGGGGAGATCCAGTACTTC.

This clonotype was counted a few times. This chain links TRBV3-1 with TRBJ1-4; 12 bases align to TRBD1. The length of the CDR3 is 16 residues. Germline trimming cut 1 base from V and 10 bases from J; bases unmatched to any gene: 7. Germline CDR1 and CDR2: LGHDT and YNNKEL (reference sequence). CDR3 region: CASSQAPGTGGRKLFF. CDR3 bases: TGTGCCAGCAGCCAAGCCCCCGGGACAGGGGGCCGAAAACTGTTTTTT.

This chain uses TRBV5-8 with TRBJ2-5, with a weak D call TRBD2 (6 bases). The germline V gene encodes CDR1 SGHTS and CDR2 YDEGEE. V was shortened by 9 bases and J by 11 bases, with 29 bases between the two germline ends. This CDR3 is built from 15 residues. CDR3 in amino acids: CANIRRAGRSLEQYF. The DNA of the CDR3 is TGTGCCAACATCAGGCGGGCGGGACGGTCCTTGGAGCAGTACTTC.

This chain links TRBV28 with TRBJ2-1; 9 positions agree with TRBD1. The CDR3 length is 17 residues. Losses at the gene ends were 6 bases for V and 9 bases for J; bases not matched to a gene: 18. Germline CDR1 MDHEN, CDR2 SYDVKM. The CDR3 DNA sequence: TGTGCCAGCAGCCCTCTGCCCGGGACAGGGTCATTTGGTGAGCAGTTCTTC. This translates into CASSPLPGTGSFGEQFF. The variable domain in full, with the rest retrieved from reference TRBV28 and TRBJ2-1, is DVKVTQSSRYLVKRTGEKVFLECVQDMDHENMFWYRQDPGLGLRLIYFSYDVKMKEKGDIPEGYSVSREKKERFSLILESASTNQTSMYLCASSPLPGTGSFGEQFFGPGTRLTVL.

V is TRBV13 and J is TRBJ2-7; D is undetermined. This CDR3 is built from 16 residues. V was pared by 6 bases and J by 1 base, with 19 bases between. CDR1 and CDR2 from the germline V gene are PRHDT and FYEKMQ (reference sequence). The CDR3 DNA follows: TGTGCCAGCAGTGTATCAGGCTCCGGTTCGTCCTACGAGCAGTACTTC. Protein sequence: CASSVSGSGSSYEQYF.

The table lists this clonotype with a few counts. V usage is TRBV29-1 and J usage is TRBJ1-2; TRBD1 matches 7 bases. Per germline, CDR1 SQVTM and CDR2 ANQGSEA. CDR3 length equals 16 residues. After removal of 4 bases from V and 2 bases from J, the junction contained 13 bases not matched to a gene. The CDR3: CSVAGTVAIPNYGYTF. CDR3 DNA sequence: TGCAGCGTTGCCGGGACAGTCGCCATACCCAACTATGGCTACACCTTC.

The genes are TRBV6-1 and TRBJ1-4; D might be TRBD1 (5 bases). Trimming pared 2 bases from V and 5 bases from J, leaving 9 bases between. The CDR3 consists of 14 residues. The germline CDR1 and CDR2 sequences are MNHNS and SASEGT. This chain's CDR3 is CASSEQGANEKLFF. The CDR3 coding sequence is TGTGCCAGCAGTGAACAGGGAGCGAATGAAAAACTGTTTTTT.

The chain couples TRBV5-1 to TRBJ2-1, with a tentative D call TRBD2 (7 bases). Trimming removed 4 bases from V and 9 bases from J, with 17 bases in between. Germline V gene sequence: CDR1 SGHRS, CDR2 YFSETQ. This CDR3 is built from 14 residues. This chain's CDR3 is CASSLGPRGGEQFF. CDR3 nucleotides: TGCGCCAGCAGCCTGGGCCCTAGGGGGGGTGAGCAGTTCTTC. The complete variable domain, with remaining parts taken from reference TRBV5-1 and TRBJ2-1, reads KAGVTQTPRYLIKTRGQQVTLSCSPISGHRSVSWYQQTPGQGLQFLFEYFSETQRNKGNFPGRFSGRQFSNSRSEMNVSTLELGDSALYLCASSLGPRGGEQFFGPGTRLTVL.

The chain is built from TRBV4-1 and TRBJ2-1; unclear D gene. The V and J ends lost 0 bases and 10 bases respectively, with 7 bases between them. CDR1 is MGHRA, CDR2 YSYEKL, per germline. This CDR3 is 12 amino acids long. This CDR3 is CASSQETTEQFF. In nucleotides, the CDR3 is TGCGCCAGCAGCCAAGAGACCACAGAGCAGTTCTTC.

The chain combines TRBV6-5 with TRBJ2-3; 9 bases line up with TRBD2. This CDR3 comprises 14 residues. Losses at the gene ends were 6 bases for V and 2 bases for J; bases not matched to a gene: 3. CDR1 and CDR2 from the germline V gene are MNHEY and SVGAGI. Written as DNA, the CDR3 is TGTGCCAGCAGGAGCGGGGGGCACACAGATACGCAGTATTTT. Amino acids: CASRSGGHTDTQYF.

This clonotype was observed a few times. The chain employs TRBV5-1 and TRBJ1-5; weak D call: TRBD1 (6 bases). CDR3 length equals 13 residues. Trimming pared 4 bases from V and 5 bases from J, leaving 10 bases between. Germline assignment: CDR1 SGHRS and CDR2 YFSETQ. CDR3 sequence reads: CASSPEGDQPQHF. As DNA, the CDR3 is TGCGCCAGCAGCCCGGAGGGGGATCAGCCCCAGCATTTT.

This clonotype was seen more than once but under ten times. This chain uses TRBV27 with TRBJ2-6; D remains ambiguous. Trimming removed 3 bases from V and 0 bases from J, with 12 bases in between. This CDR3 region has 17 residues. Germline V gene data show CDR1 as MNHEY and CDR2 as SMNVEV (reference sequence). The CDR3 nucleotides are TGTGCCAGCAGTTTCGTCAGGTTTCTCTCTGGGGCCAACGTCCTGACTTTC. It yields the protein CASSFVRFLSGANVLTF.

The rearrangement links TRBV27 to TRBJ2-1; D not certain. The J call may be in error: the DNA end matches TRBJ2-7 better. The germline gives CDR1 MNHEY, CDR2 SMNVEV (reference sequence). The CDR3 has 15 amino acids. The CDR3 coding sequence is TGTGCCAGCAGTTTAAGGGTGACGCCCTACAATGAGCAGTACTTC. It translates to CASSLRVTPYNEQYF.

This clonotype was seen more than once but under ten times. CDR3 bases: TGTGCCAGCTCACCACCAGGGAGGGCTCTATACGAGCAGTACTTC. Translated, it gives CASSPPGRALYEQYF. The chain joins TRBV18 to TRBJ2-7, with TRBD2 matching 7 bases. The V gene end was trimmed by 0 bases and the J gene end by 4 bases; junction bases not matched to a gene: 6. This CDR3 contains 15 residues. Germline values: CDR1 KGHSH, CDR2 LQKENI.

The rearrangement joins TRBV5-1 to TRBJ1-2; D remains ambiguous. The V gene's germline CDR1 is SGHRS and CDR2 YFSETQ. The CDR3 sequence is 14 residues long. Trimming took 6 bases from V and 3 from J, leaving 15 bases between them. The CDR3 DNA sequence: TGCGCCAGCACCCAAGGCAGTCCGGACTATGGCTACACCTTC. It codes for CASTQGSPDYGYTF.

This clonotype was counted only a few times. This sequence joins TRBV2 and TRBJ1-5; D is ambiguous. The CDR3 extends over 13 amino acids. V lost 8 bases, J lost 1 base, and 9 bases lay in between. Germline lookup yields CDR1 SNHLY and CDR2 FYNNEI. The CDR3 sequence: CASAPGSNQPQHF. CDR3 DNA sequence: TGTGCCAGCGCTCCGGGGAGCAATCAGCCCCAGCATTTT.

The chain is built from TRBV7-9 and TRBJ2-1; TRBD2 might be the D (5 bases). Germline-derived CDR1 and CDR2 are SEHNR and FQNEAQ (reference sequence). Trimming left V 4 bases short and J 8 bases short, with 15 bases between. The CDR3 consists of 14 residues. The CDR3 nucleotides read TGTGCCAGCAGCTCCGGGATTCCTCCTTATGAGCAGTTCTTC. Residues: CASSSGIPPYEQFF.

This clonotype was detected a few times. The genes are TRBV29-1 and TRBJ1-1; TRBD1 might be the D (5 bases). The V gene lost 4 bases and the J gene lost 0 bases, with 9 bases spanning the gap. The CDR3 consists of 13 residues. The germline V gene has CDR1 SQVTM and CDR2 ANQGSEA. The CDR3 coding sequence is TGCAGCGTTGGGGGACGGTTGAACACTGAAGCTTTCTTT. It codes for CSVGGRLNTEAFF.

V gene TRBV9 combines with J gene TRBJ2-7; D is tentatively TRBD1 or TRBD2 (6 bases each). With 8 bases removed from V and 5 bases from J, the gap between germline ends came to 11 bases. The CDR3 runs 11 residues. Germline V gene data show CDR1 as SGDLS and CDR2 as YYNGEE. CDR3 nucleotide sequence: TGTGCCAGTGGGGGGCCCCACGAGCAGTACTTC. Its translation: CASGGPHEQYF.